These 5 T cell receptor beta chains came from one sample sequenced in a study of T cells after yellow fever vaccination. In TCRdb, the 5' RACE reads were re-called with MiXCR into one record per CDR3 protein. The table shows about 360,000 distinct CDR3 sequences, with about 6% occurring only once. Here the sequenced sample was PBMCs, taken 5 days after the yellow fever booster vaccination. The source is a man aged 25-40 years who received the YFV17D yellow fever vaccine.

This clonotype was seen at least ten times. The rearrangement joins TRBV20-1 to TRBJ2-1, with D hard to call. Trimming removed 3 bases at V and 3 bases at J, with 18 bases between. Germline assignment: CDR1 DFQATT and CDR2 SNEGSKA (reference sequence). The CDR3 sequence is 16 residues long. The CDR3: CSARHRTSQIYNEQFF. CDR3 coding DNA: TGCAGTGCTAGGCATCGGACGAGCCAGATCTACAATGAGCAGTTCTTC.

In regard to this clonotype: An end of the junction differs from the germline gene, which may be a read error. This sequence joins TRBV20-1 and TRBJ2-3, with D uncertain. The CDR3 consists of 14 residues. Germline V lookup: CDR1 DFQATT, CDR2 SNEGSKA (reference sequence). The CDR3 DNA is TGCTGTGCTAGTTCCCAGTCAACCACAGATACGCAGTATTTT. It encodes CCASSQSTTDTQYF.

The rearrangement uses TRBV10-3 and TRBJ2-7, with TRBD2 matching 10 bases. The CDR3 runs to 14 residues. Trimming cost V 6 bases and J 7 bases; bases outside gene matches: 9. Germline V gene sequence: CDR1 ENHRY, CDR2 SYGVKD. The CDR3 reads CAIRPTSGVLEQYF. Written as DNA, the CDR3 is TGTGCCATCAGGCCTACTAGCGGGGTCCTGGAGCAGTACTTC.

The genes are TRBV5-1 and TRBJ2-7; 7 positions agree with TRBD1. V was pared by 2 bases and J by 6 bases, with 8 bases of the junction left unmatched. The CDR3 spans 14 residues. In germline, CDR1 is SGHRS, CDR2 YFSETQ. This chain's CDR3 is CASSFTGQTFEQYF. DNA of the CDR3: TGCGCCAGCAGCTTCACGGGACAGACCTTCGAGCAGTACTTC.

This clonotype was seen more than once but under ten times. This chain joins TRBV27 and TRBJ2-3; the match to TRBD1 covers 9 bases. The CDR3 is made up of 16 amino acids. Germline lookup yields CDR1 MNHEY and CDR2 SMNVEV (reference sequence). V dropped 2 bases and J dropped 2; count of bases not matched to a gene: 5. The CDR3 DNA is TGTGCCAGCAGTTTAACCGGGACAGGGAACACAGATACGCAGTATTTT. Translated, it gives CASSLTGTGNTDTQYF.